These 13 T cell receptor beta chains share one sample of origin, sequenced in a study of T cell responses to AZD1222 COVID-19 vaccine. The data were produced by immunoSEQ multiplex PCR, yet TCRdb's version contains in-frame clones alone and is incomplete. The sample records fewer than 150,000 clones, around 92% being singletons. The starting material was peripheral blood, obtained on day 0 of AZD1222 vaccination. Every receptor here comes from an adult in good health.

The chain joins TRBV28 to TRBJ1-2, with a weak D call TRBD1 (6 bases). The germline CDR1 and CDR2 sequences are MDHEN and SYDVKM. The ends were cut back, 6 bases at V and 2 bases at J, with 13 bases in the middle. The length of the CDR3 is 14 residues. CDR3 nucleotide sequence: TGTGCCAGCAGCCAAGGACAGAGCAACTATGGCTACACCTTC. Translating gives CASSQGQSNYGYTF.

The chain joins TRBV3-1 (or the pseudogene TRBV3-2) to TRBJ1-6, with 8 bases lining up with TRBD1. J lost 7 bases, V lost 2 bases, and 4 bases had no gene match. The V gene's germline CDR1 is LGHDT and CDR2 YNNKEL (reference sequence). The CDR3 is made up of 15 amino acids. The CDR3 sequence: CASSQPGGVNSPLHF. The CDR3 DNA reads TGTGCCAGCAGCCAACCAGGGGGCGTGAATTCACCCCTCCACTTT.

This chain uses TRBV9 with TRBJ2-6, with 7 bases identical to TRBD1. V shed 3 bases and J 0 bases; nucleotides not matched to a gene: 18. This CDR3 spans 21 amino acids. Germline CDR1 reads SGDLS; CDR2 reads YYNGEE. As DNA, the CDR3 is TGTGCCAGCAGCGACCCAATCCTAGAGGGCCCAGGGGGCTCTGGGGCCAACGTCCTGACTTTC. Protein product: CASSDPILEGPGGSGANVLTF.

This clone has more than one count but fewer than ten. The chain carries TRBV3-1 (or the pseudogene TRBV3-2) and TRBJ1-1; unclear D gene. V lost 1 base and J lost 4, with 7 bases in between. The CDR3 consists of 13 residues. CDR1 and CDR2 (germline): LGHDT, YNNKEL (reference sequence). The DNA of the CDR3 is TGTGCCAGCAGCCAAGGGGCCTCCACTGAAGCTTTCTTT. Encoded protein: CASSQGASTEAFF.

V gene TRBV10-3 combines with J gene TRBJ1-5; TRBD1 matches at 8 bases. Germline V lookup: CDR1 ENHRY, CDR2 SYGVKD. CDR3 length equals 13 residues. The V segment lost 7 bases and the J segment 5 bases; nucleotides outside the gene matches: 4. The CDR3 region is CAITDRDDQPQHF. The CDR3 DNA sequence: TGTGCCATCACGGACAGGGATGATCAGCCCCAGCATTTT.

The V gene is TRBV12-5, the J gene TRBJ1-4; no clear D. Germline CDR1 and CDR2: LGHNT and FRNRAP. The CDR3 runs 14 residues. Trimming shortened V by 0 bases and J by 10 bases, and 12 bases separated the two germline ends. The chain's CDR3 is CASGLVPREGKLFF. The CDR3 nucleotides read TGTGCTAGTGGTTTGGTCCCTCGTGAGGGAAAACTGTTTTTT.

The chain combines TRBV29-1 with TRBJ2-7; 12 positions agree with TRBD1. Germline V CDR1 and CDR2: SQVTM, ANQGSEA. This CDR3 is 12 amino acids long. V lost 8 bases to trimming and J lost 6 bases; unmatched junction nucleotides: 5. The CDR3 sequence: CSFRDRGPEQYF. For the CDR3, the DNA is TGCAGCTTCCGGGACAGGGGGCCCGAGCAGTACTTC.

The chain has TRBV25-1 and TRBJ1-2; unclear D gene. V was clipped by 8 bases and J by 5 bases, with 9 bases between them. CDR1 is MGHDK and CDR2 is SYGVNS in the germline V gene. The CDR3 loop spans 11 amino acids. The CDR3 nucleotides read TGTGCCAGCTCCCTAGGGTATGGCTACACCTTC. Amino acid sequence: CASSLGYGYTF.

The chain carries TRBV19 and TRBJ2-4, with 8 bases matching TRBD2. The V gene end was trimmed by 5 bases and the J gene end by 0 bases; junction bases not matched to a gene: 6. Germline loops: CDR1 LNHDA, CDR2 SQIVND (reference sequence). This CDR3 spans 16 amino acids. CDR3: CASSAGGVLAKNIQYF. For the CDR3, the DNA is TGTGCCAGTAGTGCCGGGGGGGTTCTAGCCAAAAACATTCAGTACTTC.

The chain uses TRBV6-5 and TRBJ2-2; D is possibly TRBD1 (6 bases). Trimming took 6 bases from V and 6 from J, leaving 14 bases between them. This CDR3 has 14 amino acids. Germline V gene sequence: CDR1 MNHEY, CDR2 SVGAGI. CDR3 in DNA: TGTGCCAGCAGCGTTACTACAGGGCCCGGGGAGCTGTTTTTT. Its protein product is CASSVTTGPGELFF.

V gene TRBV7-6 combines with J gene TRBJ1-1; TRBD1 might be the D (6 bases). CDR1 SGHVS and CDR2 FNYEAQ come from the germline V gene. The CDR3 runs 15 residues. V gave up 4 bases and J gave up 5 bases, with 17 bases separating them. The CDR3 region has the DNA TGTGCCAGCAGCTCGGAACCCGAGGGGGGGACTGAAGCTTTCTTT. Translation gives CASSSEPEGGTEAFF.

V and J are TRBV3-1 (or the pseudogene TRBV3-2) and TRBJ2-7, with 7 bases lining up with TRBD1. The CDR3 extends over 18 amino acids. Trimming cost V 0 bases and J 0 bases; bases outside gene matches: 11. Germline CDR1 LGHDT, CDR2 YNNKEL (reference sequence). The CDR3 is CASSQDTQGQTRSYEQYF. The CDR3 DNA is TGTGCCAGCAGCCAAGATACACAGGGACAGACTCGCTCCTACGAGCAGTACTTC.

The chain employs TRBV9 and TRBJ2-5; unclear D gene. This CDR3 region has 13 residues. Germline loops: CDR1 SGDLS, CDR2 YYNGEE. Trimming took off 2 bases at V and 4 bases at J, with 9 bases between the two ends. The CDR3 is CASSVRMGETQYF. CDR3 DNA: TGTGCCAGCAGCGTTAGGATGGGAGAGACCCAGTACTTC.